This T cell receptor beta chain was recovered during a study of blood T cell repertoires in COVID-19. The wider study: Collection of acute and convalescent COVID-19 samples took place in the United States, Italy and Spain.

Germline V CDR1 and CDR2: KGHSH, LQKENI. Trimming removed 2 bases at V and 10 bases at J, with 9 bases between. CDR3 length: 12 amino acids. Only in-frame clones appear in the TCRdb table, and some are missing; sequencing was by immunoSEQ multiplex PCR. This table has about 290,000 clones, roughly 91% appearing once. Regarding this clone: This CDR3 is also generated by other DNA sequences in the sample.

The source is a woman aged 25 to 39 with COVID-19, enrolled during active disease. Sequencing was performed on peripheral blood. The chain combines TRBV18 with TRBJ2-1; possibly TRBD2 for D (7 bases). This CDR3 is CASSPGRGEQFF. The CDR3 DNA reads TGTGCCAGCTCACCAGGGAGGGGGGAGCAGTTCTTC.